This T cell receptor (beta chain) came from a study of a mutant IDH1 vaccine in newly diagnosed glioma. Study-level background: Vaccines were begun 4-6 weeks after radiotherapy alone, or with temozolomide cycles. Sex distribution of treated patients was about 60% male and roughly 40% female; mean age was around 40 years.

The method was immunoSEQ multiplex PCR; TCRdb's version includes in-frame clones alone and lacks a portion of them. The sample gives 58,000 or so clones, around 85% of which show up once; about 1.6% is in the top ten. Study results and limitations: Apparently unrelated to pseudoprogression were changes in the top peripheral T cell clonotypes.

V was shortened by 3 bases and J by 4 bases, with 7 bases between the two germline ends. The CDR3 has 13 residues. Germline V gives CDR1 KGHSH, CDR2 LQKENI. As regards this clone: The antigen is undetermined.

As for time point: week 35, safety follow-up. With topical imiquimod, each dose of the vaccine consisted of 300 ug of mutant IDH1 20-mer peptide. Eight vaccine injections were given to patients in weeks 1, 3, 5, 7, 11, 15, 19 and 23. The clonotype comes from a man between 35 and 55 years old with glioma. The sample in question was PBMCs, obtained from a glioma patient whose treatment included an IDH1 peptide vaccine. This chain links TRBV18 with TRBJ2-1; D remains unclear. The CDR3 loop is CASSPGGYNEQFF. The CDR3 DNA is TGTGCCAGCTCACCGGGCGGTTACAATGAGCAGTTCTTC.